These 13 T cell receptor beta chains were sequenced from one sample in a study of blood T cell repertoires in COVID-19. Here immunoSEQ multiplex PCR was the method, and the copy in TCRdb shows in-frame clones only, minus some. The sample holds around 180,000 clones, roughly 79% seen once. The specimen was peripheral blood. The receptors stem from a man in his sixties with active or convalescent COVID-19.

The chain couples TRBV28 to TRBJ2-7; 7 nucleotides agree with TRBD2. The CDR3 is made up of 13 amino acids. V gave up 6 bases and J gave up 1 base; unmatched junction bases: 3. The germline V gene has CDR1 MDHEN and CDR2 SYDVKM. Here the CDR3 DNA reads TGTGCCAGCAGCTTGGGGGGGTCCTACGAGCAGTACTTC. Its translation: CASSLGGSYEQYF.

The genes are TRBV12-3 or TRBV12-4 and TRBJ2-2; a possible D gene is TRBD1 (6 bases). V lost 7 bases and J 5 bases, leaving 11 bases between the germline ends. The CDR3 is made up of 13 amino acids. CDR3 bases: TGTGCCAGCATCGAACAGGGAACCGGGGAGCTGTTTTTT. Its protein is CASIEQGTGELFF.

The V gene is TRBV24-1, the J gene TRBJ1-2; 8 bases agree with TRBD1. CDR3 length: 15 residues. Germline V gene lookup returns CDR1 KGHDR and CDR2 SFDVKD. With V trimmed by 4 bases and J by 8 bases, 11 bases remained unmatched. DNA of the CDR3: TGTGCCACCAGTGACCCCTACAGGGGGAATAGCGGCTACACCTTC. It yields the protein CATSDPYRGNSGYTF.

V is TRBV11-2 and J is TRBJ1-6; the match to TRBD1 covers 9 bases. V shed 10 bases, J shed 7 bases, and the junction held 8 bases outside the gene matches. This CDR3 comprises 14 residues. Germline CDR1 reads SGHAT; CDR2 reads FQNNGV. CDR3 sequence reads: CAIDTGQGNSPLHF. CDR3 nucleotide sequence: TGTGCCATCGATACGGGACAGGGAAATTCACCCCTCCACTTT.

This rearrangement joins TRBV18 to TRBJ2-7, with 10 bases that match TRBD1. The V and J ends lost 6 bases and 7 bases, in that order; junction bases with no gene match: 12. Per germline, CDR1 KGHSH and CDR2 LQKENI. The CDR3 extends over 15 amino acids. The CDR3 sequence is CASSQDRQGAGEQYF. Here the CDR3 DNA reads TGTGCCAGCTCCCAAGACCGACAGGGGGCAGGTGAGCAGTACTTC.

This chain uses TRBV27 with TRBJ2-7; 8 bases line up with TRBD1. The V segment lost 5 bases and the J segment 2 bases; nucleotides outside the gene matches: 11. The CDR3 consists of 16 residues. Looked up from germline, CDR1 is MNHEY and CDR2 is SMNVEV (reference sequence). The CDR3 loop reads CASSAPRQGATYEQYF. DNA of the CDR3: TGTGCCAGCAGTGCCCCCAGGCAGGGGGCTACCTACGAGCAGTACTTC.

The chain is built from TRBV9 and TRBJ1-2; 7 bases are a match to TRBD1. The CDR3 has 14 amino acids. J was trimmed by 8 bases and V by 0 bases; bases with no gene match: 7. The germline V gene has CDR1 SGDLS and CDR2 YYNGEE. CDR3 loop: CASSVEWQGDGYTF. In DNA form, the CDR3 reads TGTGCCAGCAGCGTAGAGTGGCAGGGGGACGGCTACACCTTC. The entire variable domain, with the rest obtained from reference TRBV9 and TRBJ1-2, is as follows: DSGVTQTPKHLITATGQRVTLRCSPRSGDLSVYWYQQSLDQGLQFLIQYYNGEERAKGNILERFSAQQFPDLHSELNLSSLELGDSALYFCASSVEWQGDGYTFGSGTRLTVV.

V usage is TRBV6-5 and J usage is TRBJ2-5; D is possibly TRBD2 (5 bases). Germline lookup yields CDR1 MNHEY and CDR2 SVGAGI. The CDR3 contains 14 residues. V lost 6 bases and J lost 5, with 16 bases in between. The CDR3 nucleotides are TGTGCCAGCAGATCGCTAGCCTTAGGGGAGACCCAGTACTTC. It is translated as CASRSLALGETQYF.

The chain employs TRBV7-3 and TRBJ1-1; TRBD1 agrees at 7 bases. CDR1 is SGHTA and CDR2 is FQGTGA in the germline V gene. J lost 3 bases, V lost 2 bases, and 12 bases had no gene match. CDR3 size: 17 residues. CDR3 in amino acids: CASSLYPPGQPHTEAFF. CDR3 DNA sequence: TGTGCCAGCAGCTTATACCCCCCGGGACAGCCCCACACTGAAGCTTTCTTT.

J is TRBJ2-1 and V is TRBV28; possible D gene TRBD2, 5 bases. The V gene's germline CDR1 is MDHEN and CDR2 SYDVKM. The V gene lost 4 bases and the J gene lost 2 bases, with 15 bases spanning the gap. The CDR3 has 16 residues. The CDR3 region has the DNA TGTGCCAGCAGTTCCTCGGCTTACGGGGCCTACAATGAGCAGTTCTTC. Translated, it gives CASSSSAYGAYNEQFF.

Remarks on this clone: This specimen includes other DNA sequences encoding the same CDR3. V and J are TRBV5-1 and TRBJ2-2; 10 bases are a match to TRBD1. With V trimmed by 0 bases and J by 5 bases, 1 base remained unmatched. The CDR3 is 15 residues long. Germline values: CDR1 SGHRS, CDR2 YFSETQ. The CDR3 nucleotides read TGCGCCAGCAGCTTGGGACAGGGGGCTACCGGGGAGCTGTTTTTT. The encoded protein is CASSLGQGATGELFF.

The rearrangement joins TRBV7-6 to TRBJ2-2, with D unresolved. This CDR3 has 18 amino acids. Trimming removed 2 bases at V and 3 bases at J, with 19 bases between. Germline-derived CDR1 and CDR2 are SGHVS and FNYEAQ. The CDR3 sequence is CASSLFVAGSTDTGELFF. As DNA, the CDR3 is TGTGCCAGCAGCTTATTCGTTGCAGGAAGCACAGACACCGGGGAGCTGTTTTTT.

This chain links TRBV5-1 with TRBJ2-7; 7 bases fit TRBD2. This CDR3 comprises 14 residues. Germline CDR1 and CDR2: SGHRS and YFSETQ. V lost 4 bases and J lost 5; bases outside the gene matches: 9. In nucleotides, the CDR3 is TGCGCCAGCAGCGTCCTGGCGGGAGATAACGAGCAGTACTTC. Translating gives CASSVLAGDNEQYF.